This TCR beta chain was documented in a study of a mutant IDH1 vaccine in newly diagnosed glioma. Study context: Mean patient age was about 40 years; 62.5% were male and around 38% female.

Time point here: week 47, end of study. The investigators gave 300 ug of mutant IDH1 20-mer peptide in each vaccine dose, together with topical imiquimod. Donor tumors were new WHO grade 3 or 4 IDH1-mutant, ATRX-lost astrocytomas. CDR3 length: 16 amino acids. Trimming pared 0 bases from V and 6 bases from J, leaving 14 bases between. CDR1 and CDR2 (germline): LGHNA, YSLEER. To note about this clone: Its antigen remains unknown.

Findings of the study overall: Changes in the top peripheral T cell clonotypes seemingly had no bearing on pseudoprogression.

Method: immunoSEQ multiplex PCR; TCRdb's copy keeps in-frame clones and lacks some. The sample shows tens of thousands of clones, about three quarters of them seen only once. The sequences come from PBMCs, collected from a glioma patient whose treatment included an IDH1 peptide vaccine. This receptor was obtained from a woman in her 40s with glioma. Some clones in this sample may be carry-over from other donors' samples. The chain combines TRBV4-3 with TRBJ1-4; D gene ambiguous. The CDR3 DNA reads as TGCGCCAGCAGCCAAGATCATGGGTGGGGTGATGAAAAACTGTTTTTT. Residues: CASSQDHGWGDEKLFF.